This T cell receptor beta chain was observed in a study of T cell responses to AZD1222 COVID-19 vaccine. General study results and limits: Clonal diversity may have been underestimated in mostly white British donors.

The data were produced by immunoSEQ multiplex PCR, yet TCRdb's version contains in-frame clones alone and is incomplete. The sample has 150,000 to 200,000 clones, over 85% seen once. As for this clone: Its antigen remains unknown.

The clonotype comes from an adult who received the MenACWY meningococcal vaccine as a control. The sample here was peripheral blood, taken 28 days after the second dose of the MenACWY control vaccine.

The CDR3 DNA reads TGTGCCAGCAGCTTGGGTTGGACAGGGTCGAACACTGAAGCTTTCTTT. It is translated as CASSLGWTGSNTEAFF. The chain uses TRBV5-8 and TRBJ1-1; the match to TRBD1 covers 8 bases. Trimming removed 0 bases from V and 1 base from J; junction bases left unmatched: 5. This CDR3 spans 16 amino acids. Germline V lookup: CDR1 SGHTS, CDR2 YDEGEE.